The source of this T cell receptor beta chain is a study of TIL therapy for anti-PD-1-resistant metastatic lung cancer. Study in general: Median patient age was about 56, ranging about 38-80 years. Study-wide findings and caveats: Many TIL product clones were absent from baseline tumor, suggesting clonal contraction.

Notes on this clone: Its matching antigen is unknown. This same CDR3 is encoded by further DNA sequences in the sample.

V dropped 2 bases and J dropped 5 bases, with 3 bases sitting between them. CDR3 length: 11 residues. Documented time point: pre-treatment sample, taken before nivolumab and TIL therapy. Tumor tissue came from excised metastases, mostly pleural nodules or supraclavicular lymph nodes. Progressing patients received lymphodepletion, expanded TIL infusion and IL-2. Sequencing used immunoSEQ v3. Measured with immunoSEQ multiplex PCR; TCRdb has only the in-frame clones, and not every one. The sample has about 100,000 clones, about two thirds seen once. This receptor was taken from a person between 25 and 79 years old with non-small cell lung cancer. The rearrangement joins TRBV12-3 or TRBV12-4 to TRBJ2-5, with D unresolved. Here the sequenced sample was tumor tissue, taken at baseline. CDR3 nucleotides: TGTGCCAGCAGTTTACGGGAGACCCAGTACTTC. This gives the protein CASSLRETQYF.